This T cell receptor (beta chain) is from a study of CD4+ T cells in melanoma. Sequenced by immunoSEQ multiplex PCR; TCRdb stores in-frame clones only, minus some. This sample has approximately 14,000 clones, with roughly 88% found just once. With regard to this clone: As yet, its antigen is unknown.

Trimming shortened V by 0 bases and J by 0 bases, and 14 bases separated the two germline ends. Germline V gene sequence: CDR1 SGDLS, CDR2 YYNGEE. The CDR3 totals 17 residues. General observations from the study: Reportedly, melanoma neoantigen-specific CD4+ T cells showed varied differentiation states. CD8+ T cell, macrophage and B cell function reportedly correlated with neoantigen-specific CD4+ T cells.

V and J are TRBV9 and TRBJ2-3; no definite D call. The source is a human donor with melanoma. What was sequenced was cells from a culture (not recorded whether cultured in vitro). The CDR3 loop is CASSVDPTGSSTDTQYF. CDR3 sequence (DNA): TGTGCCAGCAGCGTAGACCCGACGGGTTCTAGCACAGATACGCAGTATTTT.